Presented here are 29 T cell receptor beta chains from one specimen sequenced in a study of cytomegalovirus exposure and HLA in healthy donors. PCR was performed using 60 Vbeta and 13 Jbeta primers. Using immunoSEQ multiplex PCR, the repertoire was profiled, and TCRdb retains in-frame clones only, with some absent. Of about 140,000 clones detected, about 78% appear once; the ten largest clones hold approximately 6.3%. Material: PBMCs. Receptors originate from a man aged 35-49 years in good health and CMV-seropositive.

The chain recombines TRBV2 with TRBJ1-5, with 7 bases identical to TRBD1. This CDR3 has 12 amino acids. Per germline, CDR1 SNHLY and CDR2 FYNNEI. With V trimmed by 7 bases and J by 6 bases, 3 bases remained unmatched. CDR3 in DNA: TGTGCCAGCAAGCCAGGGGGTCAGCCCCAGCATTTT. It specifies CASKPGGQPQHF.

The rearrangement joins TRBV5-4 to TRBJ2-6; D might be TRBD1 (6 bases). V lost 4 bases and J 5 bases, leaving 13 bases between the germline ends. The germline CDR1 and CDR2 sequences are SGHNT and YYREEE (reference sequence). The CDR3 is made up of 15 amino acids. DNA of the CDR3: TGTGCCAGCAGCGAAGGACAGCAAAGGGCCAACGTCCTGACTTTC. Translated: CASSEGQQRANVLTF. Supplemented by reference TRBV5-4 and TRBJ2-6, the full variable domain reads ETGVTQSPTHLIKTRGQQVTLRCSSQSGHNTVSWYQQALGQGPQFIFQYYREEENGRGNFPPRFSGLQFPNYSSELNVNALELDDSALYLCASSEGQQRANVLTFGAGSRLTVL.

This clone was observed a few times. Here the CDR3 DNA reads TGTGCCAGCAGTGAAGCCGGAGGGGTTACCGGGGAGCTGTTTTTT. Translating it yields CASSEAGGVTGELFF. The chain couples TRBV6-1 to TRBJ2-2, with a tentative D call TRBD2 (6 bases). This CDR3 is built from 15 residues. Germline V CDR1 and CDR2: MNHNS, SASEGT. V was pared by 0 bases and J by 5 bases, with 10 bases between.

The chain is built from TRBV11-1 and TRBJ1-1; weak D call: TRBD1 (5 bases). Germline V gives CDR1 SGHAT, CDR2 FQDESV (reference sequence). The V gene lost 4 bases and the J gene lost 2 bases, with 17 bases spanning the gap. This CDR3 is built from 16 residues. The CDR3 region is CASSSFINTGNTEAFF. The CDR3 DNA is TGTGCCAGCAGCTCCTTCATTAACACAGGAAACACTGAAGCTTTCTTT.

The chain employs TRBV19 and TRBJ2-1; TRBD2 matches 9 bases. V lost 0 bases and J lost 1; bases outside the gene matches: 1. The CDR3 loop spans 16 amino acids. The V gene's germline CDR1 is LNHDA and CDR2 SQIVND (reference sequence). The CDR3 DNA is TGTGCCAGTAGTATAGATAGCGGGAGTTCCTACAATGAGCAGTTCTTC. It encodes CASSIDSGSSYNEQFF.

This clone was recorded a few times. The chain employs TRBV7-2 and TRBJ2-1; 7 bases line up with TRBD1. Trimming removed 3 bases from V and 3 bases from J; junction bases left unmatched: 5. In germline, CDR1 is SGHTA, CDR2 FQGNSA. The CDR3 has 15 residues. The CDR3 DNA is TGTGCCAGCAGCTTTAGGCAGGGGGTCTACAATGAGCAGTTCTTC. Translated, it gives CASSFRQGVYNEQFF.

The gene calls are TRBV5-1 and TRBJ2-7; 9 bases agree with TRBD1. From germline, CDR1 is SGHRS and CDR2 YFSETQ. The CDR3 spans 15 residues. The V and J ends lost 3 bases and 0 bases, in that order; junction bases with no gene match: 4. The CDR3 DNA is TGCGCCAGCAGCTCCGGACAGGGGCCCTCCTACGAGCAGTACTTC. Translation: CASSSGQGPSYEQYF. Supplemented by reference TRBV5-1 and TRBJ2-7, the full variable domain reads KAGVTQTPRYLIKTRGQQVTLSCSPISGHRSVSWYQQTPGQGLQFLFEYFSETQRNKGNFPGRFSGRQFSNSRSEMNVSTLELGDSALYLCASSSGQGPSYEQYFGPGTRLTVT.

This chain connects TRBV27 to TRBJ2-7; D remains unclear. Trimming cost V 2 bases and J 0 bases, with 5 bases left between them. The CDR3 extends over 13 amino acids. Germline V gives CDR1 MNHEY, CDR2 SMNVEV (reference sequence). Here the CDR3 reads CASSLTHSYEQYF. CDR3 coding DNA: TGTGCCAGCAGTTTAACTCACTCCTACGAGCAGTACTTC.

The rearrangement joins TRBV4-1 to TRBJ1-4, with D maybe TRBD1 (5 bases). The CDR3 runs 13 residues. V lost 7 bases and J 7 bases, leaving 13 bases between the germline ends. CDR1 and CDR2 from the germline V gene are MGHRA and YSYEKL. Here the CDR3 DNA reads TGCGCCAGCATGGGGGGGTCGAGTGAAAAACTGTTTTTT. Translating gives CASMGGSSEKLFF.

This chain joins TRBV2 and TRBJ2-5, with D possibly TRBD1 on 6 matching bases. Trimming removed 5 bases at V and 0 bases at J, with 13 bases between. CDR1 and CDR2 from the germline V gene are SNHLY and FYNNEI. The CDR3 extends over 15 amino acids. The CDR3 loop reads CASSQDSRNQETQYF. The CDR3 DNA is TGTGCCAGCAGTCAGGACAGCAGAAACCAAGAGACCCAGTACTTC.

V is TRBV7-2 and J is TRBJ2-7, with 13 bases identical to TRBD2. J was trimmed by 0 bases and V by 5 bases; bases with no gene match: 4. The CDR3 is made up of 16 amino acids. Germline loops: CDR1 SGHTA, CDR2 FQGNSA. In DNA form, the CDR3 reads TGTGCCAGCAGCCCCGGGACTAGCGGGGCCTCCTACGAGCAGTACTTC. Residues: CASSPGTSGASYEQYF.

This chain joins TRBV6-5 and TRBJ2-2; 9 bases fit TRBD1. This CDR3 has 13 residues. Unmatched junction bases numbered 3, after V lost 7 bases and J lost 6 bases. CDR1 MNHEY and CDR2 SVGAGI come from the germline V gene. CDR3: CASTTGGPGELFF. DNA for the CDR3: TGTGCCAGCACCACAGGGGGCCCCGGGGAGCTGTTTTTT.

The V call is TRBV28, the J call TRBJ2-7; 7 bases agree with TRBD1. The CDR3 spans 15 residues. V lost 5 bases, J lost 2 bases, and 9 bases stayed unmatched. Germline lookup yields CDR1 MDHEN and CDR2 SYDVKM. CDR3 loop: CASSPRGLGAYEQYF. The CDR3 nucleotides read TGTGCCAGCAGTCCAAGGGGGCTTGGGGCCTACGAGCAGTACTTC.

The chain combines TRBV11-2 with TRBJ1-1, with D maybe TRBD1 (6 bases). V lost 3 bases and J lost 3, with 17 bases in between. Germline lookup yields CDR1 SGHAT and CDR2 FQNNGV. This CDR3 is built from 16 residues. CDR3: CASSLGGGELYTEAFF. In DNA form, the CDR3 reads TGTGCCAGCAGCTTGGGAGGGGGTGAATTGTACACTGAAGCTTTCTTT. The entire variable domain, with the rest obtained from reference TRBV11-2 and TRBJ1-1, is as follows: EAGVAQSPRYKIIEKRQSVAFWCNPISGHATLYWYQQILGQGPKLLIQFQNNGVVDDSQLPKDRFSAERLKGVDSTLKIQPAKLEDSAVYLCASSLGGGELYTEAFFGQGTRLTVV.

The gene calls are TRBV7-9 and TRBJ2-3, with 11 bases identical to TRBD1. The CDR3 has 14 amino acids. The germline V gene has CDR1 SEHNR and CDR2 FQNEAQ (reference sequence). The junction had 3 bases not matched to a gene; V was cut back by 5 bases and J by 5 bases. The CDR3 reads CASSRTGGLDTQYF. CDR3 sequence (DNA): TGTGCCAGCAGCAGGACAGGGGGCTTAGATACGCAGTATTTT.

The rearrangement uses TRBV6-5 and TRBJ2-7, with D perhaps matching TRBD2 (6 bases). V lost 6 bases to trimming and J lost 3 bases, with 18 bases between them. CDR1 and CDR2 (germline): MNHEY, SVGAGI. The CDR3 is 15 amino acids. In DNA, the CDR3 is TGTGCCAGCAGCCGTGCCAGGGTGGGGGGCTACGAGCAGTACTTC. This sequence encodes CASSRARVGGYEQYF.

This chain uses TRBV6-6 with TRBJ2-5, with D perhaps TRBD1 (6 bases). Germline CDR1 reads MNHNY; CDR2 reads SVGAGI (reference sequence). The V end was cut by 2 bases, the J end by 4 bases, with 11 bases between. The CDR3 is made up of 14 amino acids. The CDR3 protein is CASSYGGQGETQYF. Written as DNA, the CDR3 is TGTGCCAGCAGTTACGGGGGCCAGGGAGAGACCCAGTACTTC.

This clone was seen only once. The chain links TRBV7-8 to TRBJ2-7, with 9 nucleotides matching TRBD1. Germline V gives CDR1 SGHVS, CDR2 FQNEAQ. V lost 1 base, J lost 5 bases, and 6 bases stayed unmatched. The CDR3 is made up of 15 amino acids. CDR3 bases: TGTGCCAGCAGCTTAGTAGGGGACAGGGAAAACGAGCAGTACTTC. Its translation is CASSLVGDRENEQYF.

J is TRBJ1-1 and V is TRBV6-6; TRBD1 matches at 7 bases. V trimming: 0 bases; J trimming: 0 bases; junction bases outside the gene matches: 4. This CDR3 is 16 amino acids long. The germline V gene has CDR1 MNHNY and CDR2 SVGAGI (reference sequence). CDR3 sequence (DNA): TGTGCCAGCAGTTACTCGTCGACAGGGTTGAACACTGAAGCTTTCTTT. It codes for CASSYSSTGLNTEAFF.

This clone was detected a few times. The genes are TRBV10-1 and TRBJ2-2; D is perhaps TRBD1 (5 bases). Germline V lookup: CDR1 WNHNN, CDR2 SYGVQD (reference sequence). The CDR3 has 13 residues. The V gene lost 0 bases and the J gene lost 11 bases, with 10 bases spanning the gap. CDR3 DNA: TGCGCCAGCAGTGAGTCGAGGCAGGGTGAGCTGTTTTTT. It encodes CASSESRQGELFF.

The chain carries TRBV7-2 and TRBJ1-5; a weak D match, TRBD1 (5 bases). The V end was cut by 3 bases, the J end by 0 bases, with 15 bases between. The germline V gene has CDR1 SGHTA and CDR2 FQGNSA. This CDR3 has 17 residues. The CDR3 DNA is TGTGCCAGCAGCTTGAGACCGACAGATTATAGCAATCAGCCCCAGCATTTT. It encodes CASSLRPTDYSNQPQHF.

The CDR3 spells CASSPGSIGSGRGNEQFF. The CDR3 DNA reads as TGTGCCAGCAGCCCAGGGTCGATAGGGAGCGGGAGGGGTAATGAGCAGTTCTTC. The chain is built from TRBV4-2 and TRBJ2-1, with TRBD2 matching 10 bases. V shed 4 bases and J 7 bases; nucleotides not matched to a gene: 16. Germline values: CDR1 LGHNA, CDR2 YNFKEQ. This CDR3 comprises 18 residues.

The V and J genes are TRBV7-2 and TRBJ2-7; 8 nucleotides align to TRBD2. V dropped 2 bases and J dropped 3; count of bases not matched to a gene: 9. The CDR3 has 16 amino acids. Germline lookup yields CDR1 SGHTA and CDR2 FQGNSA. The CDR3 DNA sequence: TGTGCCAGCAGCTTACAGGTCAGCGGGAGAGGCTACGAGCAGTACTTC. It codes for CASSLQVSGRGYEQYF.

The rearrangement joins TRBV7-8 to TRBJ1-2, with 8 bases identical to TRBD1. CDR3 length: 13 amino acids. V was pared by 6 bases and J by 4 bases, with 4 bases of the junction left unmatched. Germline V CDR1 and CDR2: SGHVS, FQNEAQ. The chain's CDR3 is CASSPGGGYGYTF. The CDR3 bases are TGTGCCAGCAGTCCAGGGGGCGGCTATGGCTACACCTTC.

V gene TRBV7-8 combines with J gene TRBJ2-7; 9 positions agree with TRBD1. The junction had 5 bases not matched to a gene; V was cut back by 1 base and J by 4 bases. This CDR3 has 15 amino acids. Germline lookup yields CDR1 SGHVS and CDR2 FQNEAQ. This CDR3 is CASSLVGTGLYEQYF. Here the CDR3 DNA reads TGTGCCAGCAGCTTAGTAGGGACAGGGTTGTACGAGCAGTACTTC.

V is TRBV30 and J is TRBJ1-1; a weak D match, TRBD1 (6 bases). The V gene's germline CDR1 is GTSNPN and CDR2 SVGIG (reference sequence). The CDR3 has 11 amino acids. V was cut by 4 bases and J by 7 bases, with 10 bases left in between. The CDR3, as DNA: TGTGCCTGGAACTTCAGGGGTGAAGCTTTCTTT. This sequence encodes CAWNFRGEAFF.

The chain links TRBV6-6 to TRBJ2-7; 8 bases match TRBD1. Germline values: CDR1 MNHNY, CDR2 SVGAGI (reference sequence). The junction had 11 bases not matched to a gene; V was cut back by 6 bases and J by 1 base. The CDR3 sequence is 16 residues long. The CDR3 region has the DNA TGTGCCAGCAGCCCAACCCCCAGGGGGCCATCCTACGAGCAGTACTTC. This translates into CASSPTPRGPSYEQYF.

The V call is TRBV2, the J call TRBJ2-7; D may be TRBD2 (6 bases). The V end lost 6 bases, the J end lost 2 bases, and 14 bases lay between the germline ends. This CDR3 has 14 amino acids. The germline V gene has CDR1 SNHLY and CDR2 FYNNEI. As DNA, the CDR3 is TGTGCCAGCAGAGGCGGGACGGACCCCTACGAGCAGTACTTC. It is translated as CASRGGTDPYEQYF.

V and J are TRBV18 and TRBJ2-1; 10 bases fit TRBD1. The CDR3 length is 15 residues. CDR1 and CDR2 (germline): KGHSH, LQKENI. With V trimmed by 3 bases and J by 9 bases, 8 bases remained unmatched. CDR3 loop: CASSPRGTGASEQFF. CDR3 DNA: TGTGCCAGCTCACCCAGGGGGACAGGGGCAAGTGAGCAGTTCTTC.